These 2 T cell receptor beta chains originate from one sample sequenced in a study of blood T cells in healthy people across ages. A J-beta primer mix and a sample-barcoded 5' primer were used in a second PCR of roughly 7 to 12 cycles. A single record per CDR3 protein comes from TCRdb applying MiXCR to the 5' RACE reads. The data hold hundreds of thousands of distinct CDR3 sequences, with under 30% observed a single time. What was sequenced was blood. All receptors derive from a woman older than 75 in good health.

This clonotype was recorded a few times. This rearrangement joins TRBV9 to TRBJ1-4; D gene ambiguous. The CDR3 consists of 15 residues. CDR1 is SGDLS and CDR2 is YYNGEE in the germline V gene. Trimming stripped 4 bases from V and 0 bases from J, with 10 bases between. The CDR3 region is CASSPKAATNEKLFF. The CDR3 region has the DNA TGTGCCAGCAGCCCGAAGGCAGCAACTAATGAAAAACTGTTTTTT. Looking up the rest from reference TRBV9 and TRBJ1-4 gives the full variable domain: DSGVTQTPKHLITATGQRVTLRCSPRSGDLSVYWYQQSLDQGLQFLIQYYNGEERAKGNILERFSAQQFPDLHSELNLSSLELGDSALYFCASSPKAATNEKLFFGSGTQLSVL.

This clonotype showed up many times. The V call is TRBV11-2, the J call TRBJ2-5, with TRBD1 matching over 8 bases. Losses at the gene ends were 5 bases for V and 5 bases for J; bases not matched to a gene: 10. The CDR3 is made up of 15 amino acids. Germline assignment: CDR1 SGHAT and CDR2 FQNNGV. CDR3 nucleotide sequence: TGTGCCAGCAGCGCCACCGGGACAGGCAGGGAGACCCAGTACTTC. It specifies CASSATGTGRETQYF.